Detailed here is one TCR beta chain. The data were taken from a study of cytomegalovirus exposure and HLA in healthy donors. Primers: 60 Vbeta forward and 13 Jbeta reverse. Generated by immunoSEQ multiplex PCR, the TCRdb table keeps only in-frame clones and is missing some. The listing contains some 84,000 clones. Trimming removed 3 bases from V and 3 bases from J; junction bases left unmatched: 4. This CDR3 spans 14 amino acids. Germline values: CDR1 MGHRA, CDR2 YSYEKL. At sampling all donors were nominally healthy, likely with unrecorded immune exposures. The source material was PBMCs. V gene TRBV4-1 combines with J gene TRBJ2-7; TRBD2 matches at 8 bases. This clonotype originated in a man aged 45 to 65 in good health and CMV-seronegative. CDR3 DNA sequence: TGCGCCAGCAGCCAGACTAGCGCTGTCTACGAGCAGTACTTC. Its protein product is CASSQTSAVYEQYF.